These 31 T cell receptor beta chains originate from one sample sequenced in a study of blood T cells in healthy people across ages. A second PCR of about 7 to 12 cycles used a sample-barcoded 5' primer and a J-beta primer mix. In TCRdb, the 5' RACE reads were re-called with MiXCR into one record per CDR3 protein. This table holds over 450,000 distinct CDR3 sequences, 24% found once. These data also formed part of another study, on T cells of mothers and their children.

Material: blood. The receptor set was obtained from a boy younger than 18 in good health.

This chain uses TRBV4-1 with TRBJ2-2, with 10 bases identical to TRBD1. The germline V gene has CDR1 MGHRA and CDR2 YSYEKL. The CDR3 loop spans 16 amino acids. The V gene end was trimmed by 1 base and the J gene end by 6 bases; junction bases not matched to a gene: 5. This chain's CDR3 is CASSQGPGQGSGELFF. The DNA of the CDR3 is TGCGCCAGCAGCCAAGGCCCGGGACAGGGGTCCGGGGAGCTGTTTTTT.

This chain joins TRBV6-2 or TRBV6-3 and TRBJ1-5; 8 nucleotides line up with TRBD1. With 0 bases clipped from V and 0 bases from J, the junction kept 10 bases outside the gene matches. From germline, CDR1 is MNHEY and CDR2 SVGEGT. There are 19 residues in the CDR3. The CDR3 nucleotides read TGTGCCAGCAGTTACTCAATCGGACAGGGTTTGGATAGCAATCAGCCCCAGCATTTT. Protein product: CASSYSIGQGLDSNQPQHF.

J is TRBJ2-1 and V is TRBV7-9; TRBD2 is a possible D gene (6 bases). Germline CDR1 SEHNR, CDR2 FQNEAQ (reference sequence). The CDR3 loop spans 12 amino acids. V was shortened by 7 bases and J by 13 bases, with 17 bases between the two germline ends. The CDR3 DNA reads as TGTGCCAGCAACTCCGAGGTGGGGGGACAGTTCTTC. This gives the protein CASNSEVGGQFF.

The chain recombines TRBV7-2 with TRBJ1-2, with D perhaps TRBD1 (5 bases). This CDR3 spans 15 amino acids. CDR1 is SGHTA and CDR2 is FQGNSA in the germline V gene. The V end was cut by 0 bases, the J end by 4 bases, with 12 bases between. The DNA for the CDR3 is TGTGCCAGCAGCTTAGCGGCAGGGATGGGCTATGGCTACACCTTC. Translation gives CASSLAAGMGYGYTF.

The chain links TRBV20-1 to TRBJ2-7, with 8 bases that match TRBD1. CDR1 and CDR2 from the germline V gene are DFQATT and SNEGSKA (reference sequence). Losses at the gene ends were 5 bases for V and 2 bases for J; bases not matched to a gene: 5. The CDR3 is 13 residues long. The CDR3 loop reads CSAGQGVTYEQYF. CDR3 DNA: TGCAGTGCTGGACAGGGTGTGACCTACGAGCAGTACTTC.

The chain couples TRBV7-2 to TRBJ1-1, with D unclear. Germline lookup yields CDR1 SGHTA and CDR2 FQGNSA. CDR3 length: 15 amino acids. V dropped 1 base and J dropped 4 bases, with 13 bases sitting between them. The CDR3, as DNA: TGTGCCAGCAGCTTAGTTGGGGTGATGAGCACTGAAGCTTTCTTT. This translates into CASSLVGVMSTEAFF.

V gene TRBV6-5 combines with J gene TRBJ2-1; tentative D call: TRBD1 (6 bases). CDR1 and CDR2 from the germline V gene are MNHEY and SVGAGI. With 8 bases removed from V and 7 bases from J, the gap between germline ends came to 18 bases. The CDR3 is 14 amino acids. CDR3 nucleotide sequence: TGTGCCAGCGCGGACAGTTTATTGGGTAATGAGCAGTTCTTC. It codes for CASADSLLGNEQFF.

This clonotype was seen a few times. This chain links TRBV30 with TRBJ1-1; unclear D gene. Trimming pared 0 bases from V and 0 bases from J, leaving 11 bases between. CDR1 is GTSNPN, CDR2 SVGIG, per germline (reference sequence). The CDR3 has 15 amino acids. In DNA, the CDR3 is TGTGCCTGGAGTGTCCCTCTAACAGTGAACACTGAAGCTTTCTTT. The encoded protein is CAWSVPLTVNTEAFF.

This clonotype was seen more than once but under ten times. The J gene is TRBJ1-5, the V gene TRBV7-2, with 8 bases lining up with TRBD1. The junction had 4 bases not matched to a gene; V was cut back by 4 bases and J by 2 bases. The CDR3 loop spans 15 amino acids. Per the germline V gene, CDR1 is SGHTA and CDR2 is FQGNSA. In nucleotides, the CDR3 is TGTGCCAGCAGCTCGGGACAGGCTGGCAATCAGCCCCAGCATTTT. Translated: CASSSGQAGNQPQHF.

This chain connects TRBV4-1 to TRBJ1-2; D not certain. CDR1 is MGHRA, CDR2 YSYEKL, per germline. V was cut by 0 bases and J by 4 bases, with 12 bases left in between. The CDR3 sequence is 15 residues long. CDR3 region: CASSQDPPVLYGYTF. Here the CDR3 DNA reads TGCGCCAGCAGCCAAGACCCCCCGGTTCTCTATGGCTACACCTTC.

This sequence joins TRBV29-1 and TRBJ1-1; D is possibly TRBD1 (6 bases). Germline lookup yields CDR1 SQVTM and CDR2 ANQGSEA. Trimming shortened V by 1 base and J by 1 base, and 10 bases separated the two germline ends. The CDR3 runs 14 residues. The CDR3 loop reads CSVEGRTANTEAFF. The DNA of the CDR3 is TGCAGCGTTGAAGGCCGGACAGCGAACACTGAAGCTTTCTTT.

Worth noting for this clonotype: A clone one base away is much larger, so this may be a read error. V usage is TRBV4-1 and J usage is TRBJ1-1, with a tentative D call TRBD1 (6 bases). Germline V gene lookup returns CDR1 MGHRA and CDR2 YSYEKL. V gave up 7 bases and J gave up 4 bases, with 13 bases separating them. CDR3 length equals 13 residues. CDR3 nucleotides: TGCGCCAGCATCCGAGGGGGTATCACTGAAGCTTTCTTT. This codes for CASIRGGITEAFF.

This chain connects TRBV20-1 to TRBJ2-7; TRBD2 aligns across 9 bases. The CDR3 has 15 amino acids. Germline-derived CDR1 and CDR2 are DFQATT and SNEGSKA (reference sequence). V shed 2 bases, J shed 5 bases, and the junction held 10 bases outside the gene matches. The CDR3 coding sequence is TGCAGTGCTAGATTCCAGAATAGCGGGGGACACGAGCAGTACTTC. This translates into CSARFQNSGGHEQYF.

The chain has TRBV4-3 and TRBJ1-3; D ambiguous. The CDR3 consists of 15 residues. V was clipped by 0 bases and J by 4 bases, with 10 bases between them. The germline CDR1 and CDR2 sequences are LGHNA and YSLEER. The CDR3 bases are TGCGCCAGCAGCCAAGATAAGGGTCTGGGAAACACCATATATTTT. Encoded protein: CASSQDKGLGNTIYF.

This chain uses TRBV12-3 or TRBV12-4 with TRBJ1-1, with D tentatively TRBD1 (6 bases). With 3 bases removed from V and 4 bases from J, the gap between germline ends came to 12 bases. The CDR3 length is 14 residues. The CDR3 DNA follows: TGTGCCAGCAGTTTTCAGGGGTCGGGCACTGAAGCTTTCTTT. It yields the protein CASSFQGSGTEAFF.

This clonotype showed up just a few times. The rearrangement joins TRBV12-3 or TRBV12-4 to TRBJ1-2; D is ambiguous. The CDR3 has 13 residues. V shed 3 bases and J shed 8 bases, with 13 bases lying between them. The CDR3 region has the DNA TGTGCCAGCAGTTTCGGGCAAACGGGGGGCTACACCTTC. Protein: CASSFGQTGGYTF.

This clonotype has a handful of counts. The chain has TRBV6-6 and TRBJ1-1; the D gene is possibly TRBD1 (5 bases). V shed 0 bases and J shed 5 bases, with 13 bases lying between them. There are 15 residues in the CDR3. Germline assignment: CDR1 MNHNY and CDR2 SVGAGI (reference sequence). CDR3 nucleotide sequence: TGTGCCAGCAGTTACTCGAATTCAGGGCGGACTGAAGCTTTCTTT. It is translated as CASSYSNSGRTEAFF.

The chain links TRBV19 to TRBJ2-2, with 10 bases aligning to TRBD1. This CDR3 has 16 amino acids. Trimming at V came to 5 bases and at J to 3 bases, leaving 6 bases not matched to a gene. The V gene's germline CDR1 is LNHDA and CDR2 SQIVND (reference sequence). The CDR3 region is CASSAYGTGDTGELFF. CDR3 nucleotide sequence: TGTGCCAGTAGTGCATACGGGACAGGGGACACCGGGGAGCTGTTTTTT.

CDR3 residues: CASSQGRVGLYEQYF. CDR3 sequence (DNA): TGCGCCAGCAGCCAAGGGAGGGTGGGCCTTTACGAGCAGTACTTC. V and J are TRBV4-1 and TRBJ2-7; tentative D call: TRBD2 (6 bases). Germline CDR1 is MGHRA and CDR2 is YSYEKL. This CDR3 has 15 residues. Trimming removed 1 base at V and 4 bases at J, with 14 bases between.

This clonotype was observed a single time. V usage is TRBV5-1 and J usage is TRBJ1-1; no clear D. Per the germline V gene, CDR1 is SGHRS and CDR2 is YFSETQ. The length of the CDR3 is 15 residues. V was trimmed by 0 bases and J by 2 bases, leaving 11 bases between them. CDR3 amino acids: CASSLVIGPNTEAFF. Here the CDR3 DNA reads TGCGCCAGCAGCTTGGTCATTGGTCCCAACACTGAAGCTTTCTTT.

This clonotype turned up a few times. The V and J genes are TRBV4-1 and TRBJ2-5; TRBD1 aligns across 8 bases. With the DNA end fitting TRBJ2-7 better, the J assignment may be wrong. The germline V gene has CDR1 MGHRA and CDR2 YSYEKL. The CDR3 consists of 15 residues. The CDR3 is CASSPDQGAGYEQYF. CDR3 bases: TGCGCCAGCAGCCCCGACCAGGGGGCAGGCTACGAGCAGTACTTC.

This chain joins TRBV7-2 and TRBJ2-5; TRBD2 aligns across 10 bases. J was trimmed by 5 bases and V by 4 bases; bases with no gene match: 7. Germline CDR1 SGHTA, CDR2 FQGNSA. The CDR3 extends over 15 amino acids. Here the CDR3 reads CASSWIAGGGETQYF. CDR3 coding DNA: TGTGCCAGCAGCTGGATAGCGGGAGGCGGGGAGACCCAGTACTTC.

The chain uses TRBV6-1 and TRBJ1-6, with D perhaps TRBD1 (5 bases). Trimming left V 7 bases short and J 2 bases short, with 9 bases between. The germline CDR1 and CDR2 sequences are MNHNS and SASEGT. This CDR3 contains 14 residues. The CDR3 nucleotides read TGTGCCAGCAAAAGGGGCCCCTATAATTCACCCCTCCACTTT. It encodes CASKRGPYNSPLHF.

About this clonotype itself: An end of the junction differs from the germline gene, which may be a read error. This chain joins TRBV6-5 and TRBJ1-2, with D unresolved. This CDR3 spans 12 amino acids. Germline values: CDR1 MNHEY, CDR2 SVGAGI. The CDR3 sequence: CAARAPNYGYTF. The DNA of the CDR3 is TGCGCCGCCCGAGCTCCTAACTATGGCTACACCTTC.

This sequence joins TRBV28 and TRBJ2-1; a possible D gene is TRBD2 (6 bases). Germline V gene lookup returns CDR1 MDHEN and CDR2 SYDVKM. The CDR3 has 17 amino acids. V dropped 1 base and J dropped 2 bases, with 15 bases sitting between them. DNA of the CDR3: TGTGCCAGCAGTTTATCCTTACTAGCTGGCACCTACAATGAGCAGTTCTTC. As protein: CASSLSLLAGTYNEQFF.

The chain couples TRBV7-2 to TRBJ2-6; D is ambiguous. CDR3 length: 15 residues. Trimming took 4 bases from V and 1 from J, leaving 8 bases between them. Germline values: CDR1 SGHTA, CDR2 FQGNSA. This CDR3 is CASSSEVSGANVLTF. Written as DNA, the CDR3 is TGTGCCAGCAGCTCAGAGGTATCTGGGGCCAACGTCCTGACTTTC. Full variable domain (remainder filled in from reference TRBV7-2 and TRBJ2-6): GAGVSQSPSNKVTEKGKDVELRCDPISGHTALYWYRQSLGQGLEFLIYFQGNSAPDKSGLPSDRFSAERTGGSVSTLTIQRTQQEDSAVYLCASSSEVSGANVLTFGAGSRLTVL.

The chain employs TRBV14 and TRBJ2-3, with no clear D. V shed 4 bases and J shed 0 bases, with 8 bases lying between them. Germline lookup yields CDR1 SGHDN and CDR2 FVKESK. The CDR3 sequence is 14 residues long. The CDR3 sequence: CASSPDTSTDTQYF. DNA of the CDR3: TGTGCCAGCAGCCCAGACACCAGCACAGATACGCAGTATTTT. Based on the CDR3 plus reference TRBV14 and TRBJ2-3, the full variable domain is EAGVTQFPSHSVIEKGQTVTLRCDPISGHDNLYWYRRVMGKEIKFLLHFVKESKQDESGMPNNRFLAERTGGTYSTLKVQPAELEDSGVYFCASSPDTSTDTQYFGPGTRLTVL.

The V gene is TRBV24-1, the J gene TRBJ1-1; TRBD1 agrees at 7 bases. The germline V gene encodes CDR1 KGHDR and CDR2 SFDVKD. The CDR3 length is 17 residues. Trimming removed 7 bases from V and 7 bases from J; junction bases left unmatched: 20. The chain's CDR3 is CATRRKQGPSYFHEAFF. The CDR3 DNA sequence: TGTGCCACCAGAAGGAAACAGGGGCCCTCTTACTTTCATGAAGCTTTCTTT.

This clonotype has just a few counts. The chain uses TRBV7-9 and TRBJ2-5; 9 nucleotides line up with TRBD1. The DNA matches TRBJ2-1 better at its end, which makes the J call doubtful. This CDR3 contains 14 residues. CDR1 is SEHNR, CDR2 FQNEAQ, per germline (reference sequence). Here the CDR3 reads CASSIRDRVHEQFF. DNA of the CDR3: TGTGCCAGCAGCATCCGGGACAGGGTACATGAGCAGTTCTTC.

This clonotype has ten or more counts. V is TRBV7-2 and J is TRBJ2-5, with D tentatively TRBD1 (5 bases). The germline CDR1 and CDR2 sequences are SGHTA and FQGNSA. V was shortened by 0 bases and J by 4 bases, with 15 bases between the two germline ends. CDR3 length equals 16 residues. CDR3 in amino acids: CASSLALGTQGETQYF. The CDR3 region has the DNA TGTGCCAGCAGCTTAGCGCTTGGCACCCAGGGAGAGACCCAGTACTTC. Supplemented by reference TRBV7-2 and TRBJ2-5, the full variable domain reads GAGVSQSPSNKVTEKGKDVELRCDPISGHTALYWYRQSLGQGLEFLIYFQGNSAPDKSGLPSDRFSAERTGGSVSTLTIQRTQQEDSAVYLCASSLALGTQGETQYFGPGTRLLVL.

There are a few counts of this clonotype. The chain joins TRBV4-1 to TRBJ2-7; possible D gene TRBD2, 6 bases. The CDR3 extends over 14 amino acids. The V end was cut by 1 base, the J end by 3 bases, with 10 bases between. Germline CDR1 is MGHRA and CDR2 is YSYEKL. CDR3 residues: CASSQGTSYYEQYF. In nucleotides, the CDR3 is TGCGCCAGCAGCCAAGGTACTAGCTACTACGAGCAGTACTTC.